This T cell receptor beta chain was sequenced in a study of identical twins. There are 15 residues in the CDR3. V was clipped by 0 bases and J by 7 bases; unmatched bases: 5. Germline V gene lookup returns CDR1 DFQATT and CDR2 SNEGSKA (reference sequence). Many counts were recorded for this clonotype. One entry per CDR3 protein, called by TCRdb with MiXCR from the 5' RACE reads. There are approximately 700,000 distinct CDR3 sequences in the sample; 5.5% to 6.5% occur only once, and 1.5% to 2% lies in the top ten. The chain combines TRBV20-1 with TRBJ1-6; TRBD1 agrees at 8 bases. Sequencing was carried out using naive T cells sorted from blood. This TCR was recovered from a man between 18 and 35 years old in good health. CDR3 in DNA: TGCAGTGCTAGAGATAGACAGGGGACGAATTCACCCCTCCACTTT. Translated: CSARDRQGTNSPLHF.